Presented here are 2 T cell receptor beta chains from one specimen sequenced in a study of T cells in Graves' hyperthyroidism and ophthalmopathy. Using RNA transcripts as the source, TCR beta CDR3 regions were amplified. In the first-round RT-PCR of the TCR CDR3, the HTBI primer set was used. Each CDR3 protein is one row after TCRdb ran MiXCR on the multiplex PCR reads. The data show hundreds of thousands of distinct CDR3 sequences, 40% to 55% seen once. The specimen sequenced was peripheral blood or thyroid tissue (not recorded which). These receptors came from an adult man with Graves' disease, either hyperthyroidism or ophthalmopathy (not recorded which).

This chain connects TRBV5-1 to TRBJ1-5; D perhaps matches TRBD1 (5 bases). The germline CDR1 and CDR2 sequences are SGHRS and YFSETQ. V was trimmed by 0 bases and J by 7 bases, leaving 14 bases between them. The CDR3 has 15 amino acids. The CDR3: CASSLEGKSGQPQHF. The DNA for the CDR3 is TGCGCCAGCAGCTTGGAGGGGAAGTCAGGCCAGCCCCAGCATTTT.

This clonotype was detected many times. This chain links TRBV10-3 with TRBJ1-1, with 7 bases fitting TRBD1. The CDR3 has 13 amino acids. Germline lookup yields CDR1 ENHRY and CDR2 SYGVKD. The junction had 4 bases not matched to a gene; V was cut back by 8 bases and J by 1 base. CDR3 in amino acids: CAIRQGTNTEAFF. The CDR3, as DNA: TGTGCCATCCGACAGGGCACGAACACTGAAGCTTTCTTT.